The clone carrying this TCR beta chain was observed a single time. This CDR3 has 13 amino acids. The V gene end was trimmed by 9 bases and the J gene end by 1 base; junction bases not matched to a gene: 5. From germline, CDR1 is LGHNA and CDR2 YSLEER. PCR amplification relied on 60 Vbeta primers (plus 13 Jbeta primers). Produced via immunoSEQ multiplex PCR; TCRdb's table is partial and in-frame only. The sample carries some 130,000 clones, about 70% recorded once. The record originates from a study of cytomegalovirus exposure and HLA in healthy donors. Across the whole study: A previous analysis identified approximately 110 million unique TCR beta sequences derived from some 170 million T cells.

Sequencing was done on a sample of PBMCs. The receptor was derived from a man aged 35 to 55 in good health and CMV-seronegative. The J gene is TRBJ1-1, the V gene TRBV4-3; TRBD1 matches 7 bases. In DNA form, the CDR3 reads TGCGCCAGTGCGACAGGGACGAACACTGAAGCTTTCTTT. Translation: CASATGTNTEAFF.